Presented here are 19 T cell receptor beta chains from one specimen sequenced in a study of CD4 T cells in relation to SARS-CoV-2 and coronaviruses. Before the COVID-19 pandemic, during about 2010-2018, CD4+ T cells were taken from unexposed donors. After ten to eleven days of culture, CD4+ T cells were isolated. These receptors' targets are unknown. Some clones are missing from TCRdb's copy, which holds only in-frame ones; the method was immunoSEQ multiplex PCR. The data contain 18,000 or so clones, roughly 77% of them singletons. The sample comprised CD4+ T cells from PBMCs, cultured in vitro. Receptor source: a human donor in good health.

V gene TRBV5-6 combines with J gene TRBJ2-5; D may be TRBD2 (5 bases). Germline-derived CDR1 and CDR2 are SGHDT and YYEEEE. Trimming shortened V by 5 bases and J by 2 bases, and 10 bases separated the two germline ends. CDR3 length: 13 residues. Here the CDR3 DNA reads TGTGCCAGCAGGACTTCGGGACAAGAGACCCAGTACTTC. Translated: CASRTSGQETQYF. The complete variable domain, with remaining parts taken from reference TRBV5-6 and TRBJ2-5, reads DAGVTQSPTHLIKTRGQQVTLRCSPKSGHDTVSWYQQALGQGPQFIFQYYEEEERQRGNFPDRFSGHQFPNYSSELNVNALLLGDSALYLCASRTSGQETQYFGPGTRLLVL.

This rearrangement joins TRBV6-5 to TRBJ2-5; D is unresolved. CDR3 length: 16 amino acids. V lost 0 bases to trimming and J lost 1 base, with 12 bases between them. Germline lookup yields CDR1 MNHEY and CDR2 SVGAGI. CDR3 sequence: CASSYSMLKGQETQYF. The CDR3 DNA is TGTGCCAGCAGTTACTCGATGTTAAAAGGCCAAGAGACCCAGTACTTC.

The rearrangement links TRBV10-1 to TRBJ2-7, with D possibly matching TRBD2 (5 bases). Germline CDR1 and CDR2: WNHNN and SYGVQD (reference sequence). The CDR3 is 13 amino acids. V was shortened by 4 bases and J by 6 bases, with 13 bases between the two germline ends. Here the CDR3 DNA reads TGCGCCAGCAGTGTAGGAGGCACCGGCGAGCAGTACTTC. It is translated as CASSVGGTGEQYF.

The genes are TRBV18 and TRBJ2-4, with D tentatively TRBD1 (6 bases). The CDR3 runs 15 residues. The germline gives CDR1 KGHSH, CDR2 LQKENI. The germline V and J ends were trimmed by 4 bases and 5 bases, with 15 bases remaining between them. The CDR3 reads CASSHPTGPENIQYF. CDR3 in DNA: TGTGCCAGCTCACACCCGACAGGCCCTGAAAACATTCAGTACTTC.

The CDR3, as DNA: TGTGCCAGCAGTCCATCCCGGGACAGGGGAACGAACACTGAAGCTTTCTTT. It specifies CASSPSRDRGTNTEAFF. J is TRBJ1-1 and V is TRBV27; 10 bases fit TRBD1. Germline V gene sequence: CDR1 MNHEY, CDR2 SMNVEV (reference sequence). The CDR3 has 17 amino acids. V gave up 5 bases and J gave up 1 base; unmatched junction bases: 10.

The chain links TRBV10-3 to TRBJ2-7; tentatively, D is TRBD1 (6 bases). V was cut by 10 bases and J by 2 bases, with 18 bases left in between. CDR1 and CDR2 from the germline V gene are ENHRY and SYGVKD. The CDR3 totals 14 residues. The CDR3 region is CATEATGQTYEQYF. DNA for the CDR3: TGTGCCACGGAAGCTACCGGACAGACCTACGAGCAGTACTTC.

V and J are TRBV28 and TRBJ1-2; possible D gene TRBD1, 6 bases. Germline CDR1 MDHEN, CDR2 SYDVKM. The V gene lost 8 bases and the J gene lost 4 bases, with 17 bases spanning the gap. The CDR3 sequence is 14 residues long. This CDR3 is CASGPTGLAYGYTF. The CDR3 nucleotides read TGTGCCAGCGGACCTACAGGGCTCGCCTATGGCTACACCTTC.

V is TRBV7-9 and J is TRBJ2-1; 7 nucleotides align to TRBD2. V gave up 1 base and J gave up 4 bases; unmatched junction bases: 4. The CDR3 sequence is 15 residues long. Looked up from germline, CDR1 is SEHNR and CDR2 is FQNEAQ (reference sequence). The CDR3 here is CASSLGGGGYNEQFF. CDR3 nucleotide sequence: TGTGCCAGCAGCTTAGGGGGGGGAGGGTACAATGAGCAGTTCTTC.

This clone came up once. The chain combines TRBV19 with TRBJ1-4; unclear D gene. The CDR3 has 14 amino acids. Trimming removed 6 bases from V and 5 bases from J, with 13 bases in between. CDR1 and CDR2 from the germline V gene are LNHDA and SQIVND (reference sequence). The CDR3 spells CASSPLDGNEKLFF. The CDR3 region has the DNA TGTGCCAGTAGCCCTCTCGACGGGAATGAAAAACTGTTTTTT.

The chain employs TRBV6-5 and TRBJ2-2, with TRBD1 matching 7 bases. V lost 6 bases, J lost 4 bases, and 8 bases stayed unmatched. CDR1 and CDR2 (germline): MNHEY, SVGAGI. The CDR3 contains 15 residues. The CDR3 bases are TGTGCCAGCAGCTCTATCGACAGGGCCACCGGGGAGCTGTTTTTT. Translation: CASSSIDRATGELFF.

The chain recombines TRBV14 with TRBJ2-3; 8 bases match TRBD2. CDR3 length: 16 residues. CDR1 and CDR2 from the germline V gene are SGHDN and FVKESK. The ends lost 5 bases at V and 4 bases at J; junction bases unmatched: 11. For the CDR3, the DNA is TGTGCCAGCAGCAAACCCGGGGCGGGAGGATCAGATACGCAGTATTTT. Translating gives CASSKPGAGGSDTQYF.

The chain combines TRBV7-3 with TRBJ2-7; no clear D gene. Germline CDR1 SGHTA, CDR2 FQGTGA. The CDR3 is 13 residues long. Trimming pared 2 bases from V and 3 bases from J, leaving 8 bases between. The CDR3 DNA sequence: TGTGCCAGCAGCTTATCTTCGTTCTACGAGCAGTACTTC. Its translation is CASSLSSFYEQYF. Combining the CDR3 with reference TRBV7-3 and TRBJ2-7 gives the whole variable domain GAGVSQTPSNKVTEKGKYVELRCDPISGHTALYWYRQSLGQGPEFLIYFQGTGAADDSGLPNDRFFAVRPEGSVSTLKIQRTERGDSAVYLCASSLSSFYEQYFGPGTRLTVT.

The chain employs TRBV14 and TRBJ2-7; 7 bases agree with TRBD2. Losses at the gene ends were 5 bases for V and 3 bases for J; bases not matched to a gene: 7. CDR3 length: 14 residues. CDR1 is SGHDN, CDR2 FVKESK, per germline. The CDR3: CASSTTSVDYEQYF. The CDR3 DNA is TGTGCCAGCAGCACCACTAGCGTAGACTACGAGCAGTACTTC. The variable domain in full, completed from reference TRBV14 and TRBJ2-7, reads EAGVTQFPSHSVIEKGQTVTLRCDPISGHDNLYWYRRVMGKEIKFLLHFVKESKQDESGMPNNRFLAERTGGTYSTLKVQPAELEDSGVYFCASSTTSVDYEQYFGPGTRLTVT.

The V and J genes are TRBV20-1 and TRBJ2-5; D gene unclear. This CDR3 has 10 amino acids. In germline, CDR1 is DFQATT, CDR2 SNEGSKA (reference sequence). V was cut by 4 bases and J by 4 bases, with 4 bases left in between. The chain's CDR3 is CSAILETQYF. CDR3 nucleotide sequence: TGCAGTGCTATACTAGAGACCCAGTACTTC.

The gene calls are TRBV9 and TRBJ1-1; D remains ambiguous. Trimming cost V 4 bases and J 2 bases, with 18 bases left between them. The V gene's germline CDR1 is SGDLS and CDR2 YYNGEE. There are 16 residues in the CDR3. The CDR3 region has the DNA TGTGCCAGCAGCCCATTGGGAGGGCAGCCAAACACTGAAGCTTTCTTT. It specifies CASSPLGGQPNTEAFF.

J is TRBJ1-5 and V is TRBV18, with D possibly matching TRBD1 (5 bases). Looked up from germline, CDR1 is KGHSH and CDR2 is LQKENI. V gave up 2 bases and J gave up 5 bases, with 10 bases separating them. This CDR3 is built from 14 residues. Here the CDR3 DNA reads TGTGCCAGCTCACCAGCGCAGGGAGATCAGCCCCAGCATTTT. This sequence encodes CASSPAQGDQPQHF.

This clone occurred a few times. V usage is TRBV5-1 and J usage is TRBJ2-7; D is unclear. The germline CDR1 and CDR2 sequences are SGHRS and YFSETQ. Trimming cost V 4 bases and J 6 bases, with 11 bases left between them. The CDR3 has 12 amino acids. The CDR3 here is CASSPGRAEQYF. CDR3 coding DNA: TGCGCCAGCAGCCCCGGACGGGCCGAGCAGTACTTC.

The chain couples TRBV24-1 to TRBJ2-1, with 10 bases fitting TRBD1. Per germline, CDR1 KGHDR and CDR2 SFDVKD. Germline trimming cut 9 bases from V and 2 bases from J; bases unmatched to any gene: 6. The CDR3 covers 15 residues. The CDR3 DNA is TGTGCCACCTCTCGGGACAGGGGCCCCTACAATGAGCAGTTCTTC. Encoded protein: CATSRDRGPYNEQFF.

The chain couples TRBV5-1 to TRBJ1-1; D call uncertain. CDR1 is SGHRS and CDR2 is YFSETQ in the germline V gene. V gave up 3 bases and J gave up 1 base, with 10 bases separating them. The CDR3 runs to 14 residues. The DNA of the CDR3 is TGCGCCAGCAGCTACGAAGGTTGGAACACTGAAGCTTTCTTT. This gives the protein CASSYEGWNTEAFF.